The T cell receptor (beta chain) described here comes from a study of regulatory T cells in long-lasting Graves disease. The time point denotes: persistent/refractory GD, antithyroid drugs over 5 years with positive TRAb. The TCR library used RNA extracted from PBMCs. An endocrinology unit in Xi'an, China, supplied the patients. The V and J ends lost 8 bases and 8 bases respectively, with 21 bases between them. CDR1 and CDR2 from the germline V gene are SNHLY and FYNNEI. CDR3 size: 15 residues. Many counts were recorded for this clonotype. Its target is not known. Library construction for TCR beta used iRepertoire HTBI primers and Arm-PCR of CDR3 regions. In the study's own analysis: Identified across the samples were 62 TRBV segments and about 15 TRBJ segments. MiXCR, applied by TCRdb to the multiplex PCR reads, yields one record per CDR3 protein. Clone size and V and J calls follow TCRdb, not the original study. The sample shows 450,000 or so distinct CDR3 sequences, 20% to 25% of them seen only once.

Study-wide results and caveats: Those with persistent Graves' had less TCR diversity than newly diagnosed patients.

Sequenced here: peripheral blood mononuclear cells (PBMCs), sampled when the disease was refractory, from a patient treated with antithyroid drugs. The chain joins TRBV2 to TRBJ1-4; D not resolved. The TCR originated in a female donor with Graves disease. The CDR3 loop is CASRPFDTGEEKLFF. DNA of the CDR3: TGTGCCAGCCGACCCTTCGACACCGGGGAGGAAAAACTGTTTTTT.